This T cell receptor beta chain came from a study of beta chain features in type 1 diabetes. Every sorted population was more than 95% pure. The entirety of the isolated RNA underwent reverse transcription, so expressed TCRB transcripts were sequenced. Data came from immunoSEQ multiplex PCR; TCRdb stores just in-frame clones and leaves some out. The sample holds about 230,000 clones; over 8.5% are singletons and the top ten take just under 0.035%. CDR1 is DFQATT, CDR2 SNEGSKA, per germline (reference sequence). V was pared by 6 bases and J by 1 base, with 6 bases between. The length of the CDR3 is 11 residues.

What was sequenced was naive CD4+ T cells from blood. The V and J genes are TRBV20-1 and TRBJ1-1; D unresolved. The TCR comes from a woman aged 18 to 35 in good health. The DNA of the CDR3 is TGCAGTGCGCGGAAGAACACTGAAGCTTTCTTT. It is translated as CSARKNTEAFF.